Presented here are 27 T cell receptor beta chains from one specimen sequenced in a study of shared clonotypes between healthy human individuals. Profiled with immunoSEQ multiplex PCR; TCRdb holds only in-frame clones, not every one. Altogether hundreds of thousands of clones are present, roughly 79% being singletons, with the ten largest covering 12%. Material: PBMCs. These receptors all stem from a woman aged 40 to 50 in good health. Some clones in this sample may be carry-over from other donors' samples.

The CDR3 DNA sequence: TGTGCCAGCAGCCAAGGGCAGGAAGTCCAAGAGACCCAGTACTTC. Translating it yields CASSQGQEVQETQYF. The V call is TRBV14, the J call TRBJ2-5; D gene ambiguous. Trimming pared 1 base from V and 1 base from J, leaving 10 bases between. The CDR3 length is 15 residues. Germline CDR1 and CDR2: SGHDN and FVKESK.

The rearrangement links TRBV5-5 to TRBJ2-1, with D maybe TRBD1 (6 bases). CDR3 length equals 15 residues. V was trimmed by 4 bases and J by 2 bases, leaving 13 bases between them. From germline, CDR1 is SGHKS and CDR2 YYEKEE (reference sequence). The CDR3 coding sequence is TGTGCCAGCAGCCTGGGGGACATTACCTACAATGAGCAGTTCTTC. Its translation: CASSLGDITYNEQFF.

The CDR3 loop is CASSFTGGRDTEAFF. Here the CDR3 DNA reads TGTGCCAGCAGTTTCACAGGGGGTAGGGACACTGAAGCTTTCTTT. The chain is built from TRBV27 and TRBJ1-1; 8 positions agree with TRBD1. The V gene's germline CDR1 is MNHEY and CDR2 SMNVEV (reference sequence). This CDR3 spans 15 amino acids. The trim removed 3 bases at V and 3 bases at J, leaving 6 bases unmatched.

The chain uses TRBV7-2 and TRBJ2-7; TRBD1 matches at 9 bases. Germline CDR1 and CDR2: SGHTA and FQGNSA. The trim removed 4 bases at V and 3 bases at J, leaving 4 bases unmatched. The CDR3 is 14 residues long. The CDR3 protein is CASSSRTGDYEQYF. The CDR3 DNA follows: TGTGCCAGCAGCTCTCGGACAGGGGACTACGAGCAGTACTTC. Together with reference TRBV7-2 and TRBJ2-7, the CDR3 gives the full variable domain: GAGVSQSPSNKVTEKGKDVELRCDPISGHTALYWYRQSLGQGLEFLIYFQGNSAPDKSGLPSDRFSAERTGGSVSTLTIQRTQQEDSAVYLCASSSRTGDYEQYFGPGTRLTVT.

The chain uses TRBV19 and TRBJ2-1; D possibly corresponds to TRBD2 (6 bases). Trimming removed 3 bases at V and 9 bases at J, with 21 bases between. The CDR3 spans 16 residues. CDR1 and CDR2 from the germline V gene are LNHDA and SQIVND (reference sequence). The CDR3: CASSMEGRLGGSEQFF. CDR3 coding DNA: TGTGCCAGTAGTATGGAAGGGAGACTAGGAGGGAGTGAGCAGTTCTTC.

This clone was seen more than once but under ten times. The CDR3 loop reads CASSPPTGYGYTF. CDR3 bases: TGTGCCAGCAGTCCCCCGACAGGCTATGGCTACACCTTC. The chain combines TRBV27 with TRBJ1-2, with D perhaps matching TRBD1 (6 bases). The V end lost 5 bases, the J end lost 4 bases, and 11 bases lay between the germline ends. This CDR3 has 13 residues. Germline values: CDR1 MNHEY, CDR2 SMNVEV (reference sequence).

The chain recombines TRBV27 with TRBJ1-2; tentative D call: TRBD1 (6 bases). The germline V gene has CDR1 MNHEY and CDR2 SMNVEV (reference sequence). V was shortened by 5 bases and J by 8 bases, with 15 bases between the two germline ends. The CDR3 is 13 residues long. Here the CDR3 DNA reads TGTGCCAGCAGTCCTACAGGGTTCGGGGGCTACACCTTC. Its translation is CASSPTGFGGYTF.

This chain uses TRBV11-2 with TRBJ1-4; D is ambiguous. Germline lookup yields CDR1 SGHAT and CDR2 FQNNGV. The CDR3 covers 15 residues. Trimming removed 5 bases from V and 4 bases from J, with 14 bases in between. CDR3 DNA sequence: TGTGCCAGCAGCCCCACGGGCGGAAGTAATGAAAAACTGTTTTTT. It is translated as CASSPTGGSNEKLFF.

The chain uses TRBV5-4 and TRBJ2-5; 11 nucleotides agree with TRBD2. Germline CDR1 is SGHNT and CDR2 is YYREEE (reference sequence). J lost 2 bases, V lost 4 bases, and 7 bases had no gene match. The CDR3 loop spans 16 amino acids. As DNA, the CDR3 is TGTGCCAGCAGCCTATCCGGGACTAGCGGTCAAGAGACCCAGTACTTC. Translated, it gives CASSLSGTSGQETQYF.

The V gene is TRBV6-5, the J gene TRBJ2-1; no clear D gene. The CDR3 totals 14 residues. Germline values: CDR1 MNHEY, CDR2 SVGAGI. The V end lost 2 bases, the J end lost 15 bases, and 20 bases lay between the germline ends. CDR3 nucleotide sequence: TGTGCCAGCAGTTACGGGGATCTACGTGATTCCTGGTTCTTC. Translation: CASSYGDLRDSWFF.

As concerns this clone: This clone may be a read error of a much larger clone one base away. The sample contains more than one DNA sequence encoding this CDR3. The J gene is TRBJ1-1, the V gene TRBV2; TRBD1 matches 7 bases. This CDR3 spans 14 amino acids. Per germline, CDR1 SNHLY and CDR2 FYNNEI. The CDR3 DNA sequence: TGTGCCAGCACCGAACGTACAGGGGAGACTGAGGCTTTCTTT. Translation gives CASTERTGETEAFF.

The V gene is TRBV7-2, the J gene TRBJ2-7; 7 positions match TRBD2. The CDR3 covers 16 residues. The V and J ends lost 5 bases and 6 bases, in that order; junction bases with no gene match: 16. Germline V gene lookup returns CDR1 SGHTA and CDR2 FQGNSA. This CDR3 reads CASSRRASGGALEQYF. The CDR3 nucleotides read TGTGCCAGCAGCCGGCGCGCTAGCGGCGGGGCCCTCGAGCAGTACTTC.

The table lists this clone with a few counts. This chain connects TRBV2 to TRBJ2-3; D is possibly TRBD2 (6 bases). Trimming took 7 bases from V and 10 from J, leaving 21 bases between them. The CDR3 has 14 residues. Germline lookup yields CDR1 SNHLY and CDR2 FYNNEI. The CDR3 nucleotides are TGTGCCAGCAATGTGCAGGTAACCGGGACTCCGCAGTATTTT. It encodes CASNVQVTGTPQYF.

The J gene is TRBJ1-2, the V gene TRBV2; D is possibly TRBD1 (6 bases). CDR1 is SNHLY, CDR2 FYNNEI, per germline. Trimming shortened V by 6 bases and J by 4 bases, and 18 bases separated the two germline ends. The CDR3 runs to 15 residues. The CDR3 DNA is TGTGCCAGCAGAACCGGGACAAGCGAAACCTATGGCTACACCTTC. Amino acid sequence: CASRTGTSETYGYTF. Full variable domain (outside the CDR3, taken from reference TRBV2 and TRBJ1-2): EPEVTQTPSHQVTQMGQEVILRCVPISNHLYFYWYRQILGQKVEFLVSFYNNEISEKSEIFDDQFSVERPDGSNFTLKIRSTKLEDSAMYFCASRTGTSETYGYTFGSGTRLTVV.

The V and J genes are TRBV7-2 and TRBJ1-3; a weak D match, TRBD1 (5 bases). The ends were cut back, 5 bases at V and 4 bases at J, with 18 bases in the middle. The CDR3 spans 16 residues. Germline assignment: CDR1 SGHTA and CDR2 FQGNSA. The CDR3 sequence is CASSRGRAPLGNTIYF. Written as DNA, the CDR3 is TGTGCCAGCAGCAGGGGACGGGCGCCTCTAGGAAACACCATATATTTT.

CDR3 sequence (DNA): TGTGCCAGCAATATAGGGAGCACTGAAGCTTTCTTT. Translation: CASNIGSTEAFF. The rearrangement uses TRBV2 and TRBJ1-1; D is ambiguous. The CDR3 runs 12 residues. Germline loops: CDR1 SNHLY, CDR2 FYNNEI. Trimming left V 7 bases short and J 4 bases short, with 10 bases between.

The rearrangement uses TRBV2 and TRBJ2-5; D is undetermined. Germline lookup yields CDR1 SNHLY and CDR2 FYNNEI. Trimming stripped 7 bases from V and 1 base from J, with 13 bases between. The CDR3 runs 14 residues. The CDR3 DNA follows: TGTGCCAGCAATTCCGCCAGAGTCCAAGAGACCCAGTACTTC. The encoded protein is CASNSARVQETQYF. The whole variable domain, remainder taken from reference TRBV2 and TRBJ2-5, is EPEVTQTPSHQVTQMGQEVILRCVPISNHLYFYWYRQILGQKVEFLVSFYNNEISEKSEIFDDQFSVERPDGSNFTLKIRSTKLEDSAMYFCASNSARVQETQYFGPGTRLLVL.

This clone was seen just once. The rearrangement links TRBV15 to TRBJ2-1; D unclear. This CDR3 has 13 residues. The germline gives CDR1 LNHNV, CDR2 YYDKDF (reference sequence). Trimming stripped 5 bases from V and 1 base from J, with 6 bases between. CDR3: CATSSASYNEQFF. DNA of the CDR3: TGTGCCACCAGCTCGGCATCCTACAATGAGCAGTTCTTC.

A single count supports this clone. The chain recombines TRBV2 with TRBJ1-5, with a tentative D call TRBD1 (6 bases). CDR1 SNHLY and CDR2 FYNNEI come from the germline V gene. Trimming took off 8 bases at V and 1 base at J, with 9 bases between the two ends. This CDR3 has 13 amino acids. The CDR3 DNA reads TGTGCCAGCCATAGGGGGAGCAATCAGCCCCAGCATTTT. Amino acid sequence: CASHRGSNQPQHF. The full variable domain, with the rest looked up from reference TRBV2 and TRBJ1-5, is EPEVTQTPSHQVTQMGQEVILRCVPISNHLYFYWYRQILGQKVEFLVSFYNNEISEKSEIFDDQFSVERPDGSNFTLKIRSTKLEDSAMYFCASHRGSNQPQHFGDGTRLSIL.

The CDR3 loop is CASQGQNTGELFF. In nucleotides, the CDR3 is TGTGCCAGCCAGGGACAGAACACCGGGGAGCTGTTTTTT. This sequence joins TRBV7-9 and TRBJ2-2; weak D call: TRBD1 (6 bases). CDR1 is SEHNR, CDR2 FQNEAQ, per germline (reference sequence). The CDR3 covers 13 residues. V was cut by 8 bases and J by 1 base, with 8 bases left in between.

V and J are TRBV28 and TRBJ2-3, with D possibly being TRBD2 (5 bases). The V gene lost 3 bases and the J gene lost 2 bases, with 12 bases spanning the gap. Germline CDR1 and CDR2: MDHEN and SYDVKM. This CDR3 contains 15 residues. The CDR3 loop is CASSFQTGTTDTQYF. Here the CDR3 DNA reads TGTGCCAGCAGTTTTCAAACGGGAACCACAGATACGCAGTATTTT.

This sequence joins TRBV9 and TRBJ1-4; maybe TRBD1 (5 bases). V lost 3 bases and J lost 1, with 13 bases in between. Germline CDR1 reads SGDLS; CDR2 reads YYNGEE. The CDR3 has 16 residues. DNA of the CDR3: TGTGCCAGCAGCGCCCGGGGGACGGTAACTAATGAAAAACTGTTTTTT. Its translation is CASSARGTVTNEKLFF.

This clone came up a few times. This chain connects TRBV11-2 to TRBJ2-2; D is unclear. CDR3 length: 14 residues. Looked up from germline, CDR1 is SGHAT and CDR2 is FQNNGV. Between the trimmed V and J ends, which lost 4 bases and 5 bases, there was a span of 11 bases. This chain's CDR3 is CASSSRPRTGELFF. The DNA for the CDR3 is TGTGCCAGCAGCTCCCGACCGCGTACCGGGGAGCTGTTTTTT.

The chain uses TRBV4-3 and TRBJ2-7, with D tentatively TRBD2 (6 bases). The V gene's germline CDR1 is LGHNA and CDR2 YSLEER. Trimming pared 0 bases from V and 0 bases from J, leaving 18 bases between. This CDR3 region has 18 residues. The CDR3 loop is CASSQDLSSGVTSYEQYF. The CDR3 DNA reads TGCGCCAGCAGCCAAGACTTGAGTTCGGGGGTCACCTCCTACGAGCAGTACTTC.

Here the CDR3 reads CASSVPQHF. DNA of the CDR3: TGTGCCAGCAGCGTGCCCCAGCATTTT. The rearrangement links TRBV9 to TRBJ1-5; D not resolved. The germline CDR1 and CDR2 sequences are SGDLS and YYNGEE. This CDR3 region has 9 residues. With 2 bases removed from V and 9 bases from J, the gap between germline ends came to 0 bases.

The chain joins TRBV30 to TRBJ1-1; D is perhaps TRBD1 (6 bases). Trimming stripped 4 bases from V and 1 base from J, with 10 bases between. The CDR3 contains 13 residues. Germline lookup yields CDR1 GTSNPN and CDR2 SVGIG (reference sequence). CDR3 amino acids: CAWIKQGNTEAFF. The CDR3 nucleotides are TGTGCCTGGATCAAACAGGGGAACACTGAAGCTTTCTTT.

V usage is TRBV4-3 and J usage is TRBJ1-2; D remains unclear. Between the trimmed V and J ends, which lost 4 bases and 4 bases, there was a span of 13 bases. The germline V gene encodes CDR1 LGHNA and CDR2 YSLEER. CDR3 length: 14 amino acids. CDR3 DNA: TGCGCCAGCAGCCCCAAGGCTCACACCTATGGCTACACCTTC. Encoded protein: CASSPKAHTYGYTF.